This T cell receptor (beta chain) is drawn from a study of T cell responses to AZD1222 COVID-19 vaccine. TCRdb's table, derived via immunoSEQ multiplex PCR, lists solely in-frame clones and lacks some. The table lists more than 110,000 clones, roughly 93% of them singletons. This CDR3 comprises 13 residues. The germline CDR1 and CDR2 sequences are SGHRS and YFSETQ. With 5 bases removed from V and 5 bases from J, the gap between germline ends came to 13 bases. The sequenced sample was peripheral blood, obtained on day 0 of AZD1222 vaccination. The V gene is TRBV5-1, the J gene TRBJ1-1; D perhaps matches TRBD1 (6 bases). The receptor was isolated from an adult in good health. The CDR3 DNA reads TGCGCCAGCAGTTACAGGGAGGGGACTGAAGCTTTCTTT. Translated, it gives CASSYREGTEAFF.